Described below is a single T cell receptor beta chain sequence and its context. The CDR3 totals 15 residues. Germline V gives CDR1 SGHRS, CDR2 YFSETQ. cDNA was made in eight separate reactions per sample. Researchers used template switching to add UMIs featuring a 6-nucleotide sample barcode. With the 5' RACE reads reprocessed, TCRdb shows one record per CDR3 protein and no DNA. The sample's table shows about 140,000 distinct CDR3 sequences. The data were taken from a study of monozygotic twins with inflammatory bowel disease. The sample comprised blood. This TCR was sampled from a human donor with ulcerative colitis or Crohn's disease, or a healthy co-twin of an affected twin (not recorded which). The chain couples TRBV5-1 to TRBJ2-7; the D gene TCRdb calls, TRBD1, cannot be checked with no DNA. CDR3: CASSVSGRRSYEQYF.